The 10 T cell receptor beta chains reported below all come from one sample, sequenced in a study of response to subunit inactivated influenza vaccine. MiXCR, run by TCRdb on the RT-PCR reads, gives a single entry per CDR3 protein. Of about 190,000 distinct CDR3 sequences listed, 13% to 15% are singletons. The sample consisted of CD8+ T cells sorted from PBMCs, taken 4 to 6 days after vaccination. These receptor sequences come from a man in his fifties who received an inactivated influenza vaccine.

The genes are TRBV28 and TRBJ2-3; 7 bases map to TRBD1. Per the germline V gene, CDR1 is MDHEN and CDR2 is SYDVKM. There are 14 residues in the CDR3. V dropped 3 bases and J dropped 4; count of bases not matched to a gene: 4. CDR3 nucleotide sequence: TGTGCCAGCAGTTTTGACGGGACAGCAGATACGCAGTATTTT. Translated: CASSFDGTADTQYF.

With regard to this clonotype: One end of the junction varies from germline; a read error may be responsible. The chain carries TRBV28 and TRBJ2-1; 8 nucleotides line up with TRBD1. Per germline, CDR1 MDHEN and CDR2 SYDVKM. The CDR3 contains 14 residues. CDR3 sequence: CASSSGTGANDQFF. The CDR3 DNA follows: TGTGCCAGCAGTTCCGGGACAGGTGCTAATGATCAGTTCTTC.

This clonotype was found a few times. Here the CDR3 DNA reads TGTGCCAGCAGTTACTCGGAACGGCCGATCCAAGAGACCCAGTACTTC. Residues: CASSYSERPIQETQYF. The chain carries TRBV6-2 or TRBV6-3 and TRBJ2-5; D is unclear. The CDR3 sequence is 16 residues long. The germline V gene encodes CDR1 MNHEY and CDR2 SVGEGT. The germline V and J ends were trimmed by 0 bases and 1 base, with 12 bases remaining between them.

This clonotype was observed at least ten times. This rearrangement joins TRBV12-3 or TRBV12-4 to TRBJ2-1; tentatively, D is TRBD2 (6 bases). With 5 bases removed from V and 8 bases from J, the gap between germline ends came to 16 bases. The CDR3 has 14 residues. CDR3 residues: CASSRGPKRDEQFF. The CDR3 bases are TGTGCCAGCAGTAGGGGACCTAAGCGGGATGAGCAGTTCTTC.

This chain joins TRBV4-3 and TRBJ2-1; D not resolved. The V end lost 0 bases, the J end lost 2 bases, and 8 bases lay between the germline ends. The germline V gene has CDR1 LGHNA and CDR2 YSLEER. The CDR3 spans 15 residues. CDR3 in DNA: TGCGCCAGCAGCCAAGATAGGCAGACCTACAATGAGCAGTTCTTC. This codes for CASSQDRQTYNEQFF.

The rearrangement joins TRBV6-5 to TRBJ1-1; D perhaps matches TRBD1 (5 bases). CDR3 length equals 12 residues. The germline V gene encodes CDR1 MNHEY and CDR2 SVGAGI. V was clipped by 2 bases and J by 4 bases, with 5 bases between them. CDR3: CASSYDSTEAFF. As DNA, the CDR3 is TGTGCCAGCAGTTACGACAGCACTGAAGCTTTCTTT.

This clonotype was picked up a small number of times. This chain joins TRBV28 and TRBJ2-1, with 8 bases matching TRBD2. The CDR3 contains 16 residues. Trimming cost V 5 bases and J 2 bases; bases outside gene matches: 8. The germline V gene encodes CDR1 MDHEN and CDR2 SYDVKM. The CDR3 DNA follows: TGTGCCAGCAGTCCTCTAGCGGGCAGGACCTACAATGAGCAGTTCTTC. Residues: CASSPLAGRTYNEQFF.

This clonotype was seen only a few times. This chain uses TRBV20-1 with TRBJ2-2; TRBD2 is a possible D gene (6 bases). The germline V and J ends were trimmed by 2 bases and 4 bases, with 14 bases remaining between them. The CDR3 is 15 residues long. The germline V gene has CDR1 DFQATT and CDR2 SNEGSKA (reference sequence). CDR3 amino acids: CSARIAEKGTGELFF. CDR3 DNA sequence: TGCAGTGCTAGAATAGCGGAAAAGGGCACCGGGGAGCTGTTTTTT.

This chain connects TRBV27 to TRBJ2-5; D is ambiguous. Trimming removed 1 base from V and 2 bases from J, with 8 bases in between. Germline V gives CDR1 MNHEY, CDR2 SMNVEV (reference sequence). The CDR3 runs 14 residues. The CDR3 protein is CASSLFSGQETQYF. As DNA, the CDR3 is TGTGCCAGCAGTTTATTTAGTGGGCAAGAGACCCAGTACTTC.

The sample holds many counts of this clonotype. The V call is TRBV7-9, the J call TRBJ2-7; D unclear. The CDR3 runs to 12 residues. Germline V CDR1 and CDR2: SEHNR, FQNEAQ (reference sequence). Between the trimmed V and J ends, which lost 1 base and 4 bases, there was a span of 5 bases. The CDR3 protein is CASSLEYYEQYF. The CDR3 DNA sequence: TGTGCCAGCAGCTTAGAATATTACGAGCAGTACTTC.